This is a list of T cell receptor beta chains from one sample in a study of identical twins. TCRdb re-analysed the 5' RACE reads in MiXCR, keeping a single row per CDR3 protein. This sample carries 400,000 or so distinct CDR3 sequences, roughly 9% of them seen once, and the ten largest clones take under 10%. Input material: naive T cells sorted from blood. The receptor source for this set is a woman in her forties or fifties in good health. The CDR3 runs from the conserved cysteine through the conserved F or W. D genes are given only for firm matches. Clone size is stated in some rows and not others, as once, few, many or a class when expanded.

j_call v_call clone_size d_call cdr3_aa cdr3_nt
TRBJ2-3 TRBV23-1 - - CASSLAEADTQYF TGCGCCAGCAGTCTGGCCGAAGCGGATACGCAGTATTTT
TRBJ2-1 TRBV24-1 many TRBD2 CATSLVIAGGRNEQFF TGTGCCACCAGCTTAGTTATAGCGGGAGGGAGGAATGAGCAGTTCTTC
TRBJ2-1 TRBV14 few TRBD2 CASSKGTSGRLYEQFF TGTGCCAGCAGCAAGGGGACTAGCGGGAGGTTGTATGAGCAGTTCTTC
TRBJ1-1 TRBV27 few - CASSLLPGHLGAFF TGTGCCAGCAGTTTATTACCGGGACACTTGGGAGCTTTCTTT
TRBJ2-1 TRBV7-9 few TRBD2 CASSFPAAGGPNNEQFF TGTGCCAGCAGCTTTCCCGCAGCGGGAGGGCCAAACAATGAGCAGTTCTTC
TRBJ2-7 TRBV6-6 - TRBD1 CASTLRGRRYEQYF TGTGCCAGCACCCTGAGGGGGCGGCGTTACGAGCAGTACTTC
TRBJ2-7 TRBV29-1 few TRBD1 CSVEDPRQGIYEQYF TGCAGCGTTGAAGATCCGCGACAGGGTATCTACGAGCAGTACTTC
TRBJ2-3 TRBV29-1 many - CSAGRSTDTQYF TGCAGCGCTGGACGGAGCACAGATACGCAGTATTTT
TRBJ2-1 TRBV5-1 - TRBD2 CASSPTGTRDKQFF TGCGCCAGCAGCCCGACCGGGACTAGGGACAAGCAGTTCTTC
TRBJ2-1 TRBV12-3/TRBV12-4 many - CASSLRRSSYNEQFF TGTGCCAGCAGTTTGAGGAGGAGCTCCTACAATGAGCAGTTCTTC
TRBJ2-5 TRBV15 - TRBD2 CATSRDKLAPKETQYF TGTGCCACCAGCAGAGATAAACTAGCGCCTAAAGAGACCCAGTACTTC
TRBJ2-7 TRBV19 - TRBD2 CASSHREGTLGEQYF TGTGCCAGTAGTCACCGGGAGGGGACCCTGGGTGAGCAGTACTTC
TRBJ2-5 TRBV18 - TRBD2 CASSPLAGVVQETQYF TGTGCCAGCTCACCACTGGCGGGAGTGGTCCAAGAGACCCAGTACTTC
TRBJ2-7 TRBV7-8 few - CASSLPGQNYEQYF TGTGCCAGCAGCTTACCGGGGCAGAATTACGAGCAGTACTTC
TRBJ2-7 TRBV7-2 - TRBD2 CASSGGLAGGSYEQYF TGTGCCAGCAGCGGAGGTTTAGCGGGAGGCTCCTACGAGCAGTACTTC
TRBJ2-5 TRBV5-1 many - CASSLISIIGGETQYF TGCGCCAGCAGCTTGATCTCTATAATTGGAGGAGAGACCCAGTACTTC
TRBJ1-1 TRBV13 few TRBD1 CASSLRAGGANTEAFF TGTGCCAGCAGCTTAAGGGCAGGGGGTGCTAACACTGAAGCTTTCTTT
TRBJ1-3 TRBV11-2 - - CASSLGYRTSGNTIYF TGTGCCAGCAGCTTAGGTTACCGAACCTCTGGAAACACCATATATTTT
TRBJ1-1 TRBV20-1 - - CSARDLSSRNTEAFF TGCAGTGCTAGAGATTTAAGTTCTAGGAACACTGAAGCTTTCTTT
TRBJ2-1 TRBV12-5 many TRBD1 CASGLTQGAPREQFF TGTGCTAGTGGCCTGACCCAGGGGGCGCCTCGGGAGCAGTTCTTC
TRBJ2-2 TRBV15 - - CATHPRETGELFF TGTGCCACCCACCCACGGGAGACCGGGGAGCTGTTTTTT
TRBJ1-5 TRBV12-3/TRBV12-4 few TRBD1 CASSLGQSDAGPQHF TGTGCCAGCAGTTTGGGACAGAGCGACGCGGGGCCCCAGCATTTT
TRBJ2-2 TRBV7-9 few TRBD2 CASSSTSGRSVGGELFF TGTGCCAGCAGCTCGACTAGCGGGAGGTCGGTTGGCGGGGAGCTGTTTTTT
TRBJ2-3 TRBV6-6 - - CAGKDADTQYF TGTGCCGGGAAGGACGCAGATACGCAGTATTTT
TRBJ2-7 TRBV5-1 many TRBD1 CASSLAGQVLYEQYF TGCGCCAGCAGCTTGGCCGGACAGGTCCTATACGAGCAGTACTTC
TRBJ2-2 TRBV2 many - CASSGYTGELFF TGTGCCAGCAGTGGTTACACCGGGGAGCTGTTTTTT
TRBJ1-2 TRBV6-5 few TRBD1 CASSQTGPNYGYTF TGTGCCAGCAGCCAGACAGGGCCTAACTATGGCTACACCTTC
TRBJ2-3 TRBV7-2 once - CASSRERNTQYF TGTGCCAGCAGCCGGGAGCGCAATACGCAGTATTTT
TRBJ2-1 TRBV21-1 - - CASSTGLVLGSEQFF TGTGCCAGCAGCACGGGACTAGTTCTAGGGAGTGAGCAGTTCTTC
TRBJ1-3 TRBV5-1 few - CASSLESGNTIYF TGCGCCAGCAGCTTGGAGAGTGGAAACACCATATATTTT
TRBJ2-1 TRBV7-7 few TRBD2 CASSLGLAGVVNEQFF TGTGCCAGCAGCTTAGGACTAGCGGGAGTTGTTAATGAGCAGTTCTTC
TRBJ2-3 TRBV12-3/TRBV12-4 - - CASSSFSFYHSRGYF TGTGCCAGCAGTTCGTTTTCATTTTACCACTCCCGAGGGTATTTT
TRBJ1-1 TRBV6-1 many - CASSGGTAHGTEAFF TGTGCCAGCAGTGGGGGGACGGCTCACGGCACTGAAGCTTTCTTT